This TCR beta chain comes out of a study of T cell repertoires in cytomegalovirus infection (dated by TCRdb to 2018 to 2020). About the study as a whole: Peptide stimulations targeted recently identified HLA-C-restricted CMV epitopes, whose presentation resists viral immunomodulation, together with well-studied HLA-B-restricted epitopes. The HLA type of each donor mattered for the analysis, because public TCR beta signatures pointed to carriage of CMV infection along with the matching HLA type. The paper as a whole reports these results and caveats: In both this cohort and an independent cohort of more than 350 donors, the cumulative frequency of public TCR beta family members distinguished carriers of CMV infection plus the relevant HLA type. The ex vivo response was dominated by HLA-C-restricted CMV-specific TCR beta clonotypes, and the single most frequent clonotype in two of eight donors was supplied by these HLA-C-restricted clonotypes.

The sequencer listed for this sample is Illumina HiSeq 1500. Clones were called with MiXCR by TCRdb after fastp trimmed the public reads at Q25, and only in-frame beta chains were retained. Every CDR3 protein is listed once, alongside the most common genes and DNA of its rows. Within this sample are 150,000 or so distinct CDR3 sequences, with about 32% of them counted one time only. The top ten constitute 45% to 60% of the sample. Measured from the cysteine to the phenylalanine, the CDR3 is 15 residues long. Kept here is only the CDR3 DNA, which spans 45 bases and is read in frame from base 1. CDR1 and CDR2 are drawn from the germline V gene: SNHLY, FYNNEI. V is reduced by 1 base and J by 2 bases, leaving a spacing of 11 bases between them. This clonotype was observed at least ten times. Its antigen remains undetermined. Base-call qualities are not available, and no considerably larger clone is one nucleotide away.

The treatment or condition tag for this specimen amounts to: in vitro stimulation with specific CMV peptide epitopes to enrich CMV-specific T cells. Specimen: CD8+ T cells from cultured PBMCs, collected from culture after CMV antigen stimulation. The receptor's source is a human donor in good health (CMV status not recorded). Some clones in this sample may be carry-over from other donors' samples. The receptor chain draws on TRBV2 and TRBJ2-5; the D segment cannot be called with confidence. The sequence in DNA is TGTGCCAGCAGTGAAGTGTTGGGCAGGCAAGAGACCCAGTACTTC. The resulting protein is CASSEVLGRQETQYF.